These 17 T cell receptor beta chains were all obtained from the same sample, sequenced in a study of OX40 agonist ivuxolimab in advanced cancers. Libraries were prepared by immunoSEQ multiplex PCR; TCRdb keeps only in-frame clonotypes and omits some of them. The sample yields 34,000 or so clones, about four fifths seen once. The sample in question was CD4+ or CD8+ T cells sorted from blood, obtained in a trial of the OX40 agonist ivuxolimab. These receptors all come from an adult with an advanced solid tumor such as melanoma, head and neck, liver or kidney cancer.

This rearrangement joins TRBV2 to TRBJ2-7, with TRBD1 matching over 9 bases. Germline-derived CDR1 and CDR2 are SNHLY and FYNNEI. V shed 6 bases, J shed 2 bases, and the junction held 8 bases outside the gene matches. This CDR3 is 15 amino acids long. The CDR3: CASRSPGTGTYEQYF. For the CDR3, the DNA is TGTGCCAGCAGGTCTCCCGGGACAGGGACCTACGAGCAGTACTTC. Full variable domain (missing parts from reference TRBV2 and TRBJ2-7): EPEVTQTPSHQVTQMGQEVILRCVPISNHLYFYWYRQILGQKVEFLVSFYNNEISEKSEIFDDQFSVERPDGSNFTLKIRSTKLEDSAMYFCASRSPGTGTYEQYFGPGTRLTVT.

The CDR3 spells CASKMGLLPYTQYF. The CDR3 DNA reads TGCGCCAGCAAGATGGGACTCCTCCCATATACGCAGTATTTT. The chain couples TRBV10-2 to TRBJ2-3; a possible D gene is TRBD2 (6 bases). Trimming removed 7 bases at V and 7 bases at J, with 18 bases between. Germline-derived CDR1 and CDR2 are WSHSY and SAAADI. The CDR3 runs to 14 residues.

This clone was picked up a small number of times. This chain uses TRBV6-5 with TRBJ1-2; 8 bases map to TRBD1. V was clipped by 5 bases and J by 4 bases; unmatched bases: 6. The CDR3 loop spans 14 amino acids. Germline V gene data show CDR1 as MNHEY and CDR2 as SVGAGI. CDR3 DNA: TGTGCCAGCAGTCGAACAGGGGGACCCTATGGCTACACCTTC. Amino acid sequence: CASSRTGGPYGYTF.

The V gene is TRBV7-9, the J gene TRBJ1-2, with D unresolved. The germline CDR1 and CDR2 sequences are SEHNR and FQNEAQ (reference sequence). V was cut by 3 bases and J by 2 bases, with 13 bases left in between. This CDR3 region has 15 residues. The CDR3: CASSLVVGPNYGYTF. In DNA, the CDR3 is TGTGCCAGCAGCTTGGTTGTGGGCCCAAACTATGGCTACACCTTC.

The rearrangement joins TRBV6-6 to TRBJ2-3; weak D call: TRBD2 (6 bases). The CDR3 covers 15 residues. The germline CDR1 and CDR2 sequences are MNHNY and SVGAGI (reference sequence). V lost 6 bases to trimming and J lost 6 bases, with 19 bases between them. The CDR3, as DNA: TGTGCCAGCAGGGTCACGGGACTCGTGGGGGATACGCAGTATTTT. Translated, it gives CASRVTGLVGDTQYF.

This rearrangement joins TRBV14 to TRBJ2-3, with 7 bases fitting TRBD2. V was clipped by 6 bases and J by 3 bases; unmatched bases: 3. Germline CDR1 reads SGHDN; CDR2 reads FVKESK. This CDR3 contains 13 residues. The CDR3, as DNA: TGTGCCAGCAGTGGACTAGGGACAGATACGCAGTATTTT. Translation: CASSGLGTDTQYF.

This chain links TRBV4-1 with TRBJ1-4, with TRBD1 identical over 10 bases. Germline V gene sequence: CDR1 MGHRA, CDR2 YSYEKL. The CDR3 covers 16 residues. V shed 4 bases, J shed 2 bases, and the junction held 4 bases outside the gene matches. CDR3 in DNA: TGCGCCAGCAGCCGAGACAGGGGGCGGACTAATGAAAAACTGTTTTTT. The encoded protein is CASSRDRGRTNEKLFF.

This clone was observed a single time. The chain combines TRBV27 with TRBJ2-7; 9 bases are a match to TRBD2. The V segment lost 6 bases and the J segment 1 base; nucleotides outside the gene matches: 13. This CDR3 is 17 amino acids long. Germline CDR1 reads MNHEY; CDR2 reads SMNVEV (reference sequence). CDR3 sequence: CASRKTSGWALSYEQYF. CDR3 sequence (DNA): TGTGCCAGCAGAAAGACTAGCGGCTGGGCTTTATCCTACGAGCAGTACTTC.

The CDR3 loop is CASRHRDSVYEQYF. The CDR3 DNA follows: TGTGCCAGCAGGCACCGGGACAGTGTATACGAGCAGTACTTC. The chain employs TRBV5-6 and TRBJ2-7, with TRBD1 identical over 7 bases. The CDR3 length is 14 residues. Germline CDR1 SGHDT, CDR2 YYEEEE. V trimming: 5 bases; J trimming: 4 bases; junction bases outside the gene matches: 9.

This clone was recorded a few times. CDR3 in amino acids: CASSFGGAFNEKLFF. DNA of the CDR3: TGTGCCAGCAGTTTCGGGGGGGCCTTTAATGAAAAACTGTTTTTT. This chain joins TRBV28 and TRBJ1-4; the D gene is possibly TRBD1 (6 bases). Germline CDR1 and CDR2: MDHEN and SYDVKM. The CDR3 extends over 15 amino acids. The V end was cut by 3 bases, the J end by 4 bases, with 12 bases between.

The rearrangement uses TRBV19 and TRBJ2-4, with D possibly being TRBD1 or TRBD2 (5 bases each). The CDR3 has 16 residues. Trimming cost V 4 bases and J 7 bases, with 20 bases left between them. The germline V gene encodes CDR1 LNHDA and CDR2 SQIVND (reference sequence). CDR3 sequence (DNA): TGTGCCAGTAGTACTCGAGGGGCGAGGGGTATGAACATTCAGTACTTC. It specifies CASSTRGARGMNIQYF.

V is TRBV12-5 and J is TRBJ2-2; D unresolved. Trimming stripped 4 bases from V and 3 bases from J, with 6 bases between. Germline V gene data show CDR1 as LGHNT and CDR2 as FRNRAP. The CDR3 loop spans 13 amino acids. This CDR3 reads CASGWEDTGELFF. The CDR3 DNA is TGTGCTAGTGGTTGGGAAGACACCGGGGAGCTGTTTTTT.

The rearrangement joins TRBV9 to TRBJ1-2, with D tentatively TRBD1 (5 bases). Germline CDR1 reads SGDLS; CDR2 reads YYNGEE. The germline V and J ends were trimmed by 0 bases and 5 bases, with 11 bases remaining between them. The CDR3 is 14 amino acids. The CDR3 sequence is CASSVDGTVYGYTF. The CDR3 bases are TGTGCCAGCAGCGTAGACGGGACGGTATATGGCTACACCTTC.

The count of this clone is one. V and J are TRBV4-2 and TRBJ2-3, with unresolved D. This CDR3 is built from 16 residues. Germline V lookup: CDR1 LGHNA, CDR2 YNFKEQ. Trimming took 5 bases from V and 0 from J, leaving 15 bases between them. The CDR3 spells CASSDSRIASTDTQYF. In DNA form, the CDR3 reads TGTGCCAGCAGCGATTCCCGGATTGCTAGCACAGATACGCAGTATTTT.

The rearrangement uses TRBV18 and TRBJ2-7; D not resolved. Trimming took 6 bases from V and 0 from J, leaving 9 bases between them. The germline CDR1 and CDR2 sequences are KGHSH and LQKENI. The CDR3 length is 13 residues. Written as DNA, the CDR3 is TGTGCCAGCTCGGCCTTAATCTCCTACGAGCAGTACTTC. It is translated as CASSALISYEQYF. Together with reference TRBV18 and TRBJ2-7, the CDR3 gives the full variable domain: NAGVMQNPRHLVRRRGQEARLRCSPMKGHSHVYWYRQLPEEGLKFMVYLQKENIIDESGMPKERFSAEFPKEGPSILRIQQVVRGDSAAYFCASSALISYEQYFGPGTRLTVT.

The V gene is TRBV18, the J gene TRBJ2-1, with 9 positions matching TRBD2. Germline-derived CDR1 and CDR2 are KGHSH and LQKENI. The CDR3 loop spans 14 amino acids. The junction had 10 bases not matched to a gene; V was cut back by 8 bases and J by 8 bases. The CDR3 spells CASAPYSGSDEQFF. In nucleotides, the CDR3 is TGTGCCAGCGCTCCATATAGCGGGAGCGATGAGCAGTTCTTC.

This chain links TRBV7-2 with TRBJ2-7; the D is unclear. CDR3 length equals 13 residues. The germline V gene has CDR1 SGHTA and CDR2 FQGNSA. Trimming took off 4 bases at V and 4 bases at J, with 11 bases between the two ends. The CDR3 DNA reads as TGTGCCAGCAGCTCTAGGGTGGGATACGAGCAGTACTTC. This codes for CASSSRVGYEQYF.